This TCR beta chain was identified during a study of CD8 T cells in ankylosing spondylitis. Overall study results and limits: The study looked at matched synovial fluid samples from ankylosing spondylitis patients. Disease-linked clones were reported to be significantly enriched there. It appeared that ankylosing spondylitis blood was characterized by a TCR beta motif of several highly homologous variants.

Using its own MiXCR run on the 5' RACE reads, TCRdb lists one record per CDR3 protein. This table holds approximately 300,000 distinct CDR3 sequences, over 15% found once. As regards this clonotype: The antigen is unknown.

The clonotype comes from a male donor with ankylosing spondylitis or in good health (not recorded which). The sample consisted of blood, either unsorted or a sorted T cell fraction (not recorded which).

The chain's CDR3 is CASSVEGSLGNEQFF. The DNA of the CDR3 is TGTGCCAGCAGCGTAGAGGGCAGCTTGGGGAATGAGCAGTTCTTC. This sequence joins TRBV9 and TRBJ2-1; D unresolved. V lost 0 bases and J 7 bases, leaving 14 bases between the germline ends. Germline-derived CDR1 and CDR2 are SGDLS and YYNGEE. The CDR3 is 15 residues long.